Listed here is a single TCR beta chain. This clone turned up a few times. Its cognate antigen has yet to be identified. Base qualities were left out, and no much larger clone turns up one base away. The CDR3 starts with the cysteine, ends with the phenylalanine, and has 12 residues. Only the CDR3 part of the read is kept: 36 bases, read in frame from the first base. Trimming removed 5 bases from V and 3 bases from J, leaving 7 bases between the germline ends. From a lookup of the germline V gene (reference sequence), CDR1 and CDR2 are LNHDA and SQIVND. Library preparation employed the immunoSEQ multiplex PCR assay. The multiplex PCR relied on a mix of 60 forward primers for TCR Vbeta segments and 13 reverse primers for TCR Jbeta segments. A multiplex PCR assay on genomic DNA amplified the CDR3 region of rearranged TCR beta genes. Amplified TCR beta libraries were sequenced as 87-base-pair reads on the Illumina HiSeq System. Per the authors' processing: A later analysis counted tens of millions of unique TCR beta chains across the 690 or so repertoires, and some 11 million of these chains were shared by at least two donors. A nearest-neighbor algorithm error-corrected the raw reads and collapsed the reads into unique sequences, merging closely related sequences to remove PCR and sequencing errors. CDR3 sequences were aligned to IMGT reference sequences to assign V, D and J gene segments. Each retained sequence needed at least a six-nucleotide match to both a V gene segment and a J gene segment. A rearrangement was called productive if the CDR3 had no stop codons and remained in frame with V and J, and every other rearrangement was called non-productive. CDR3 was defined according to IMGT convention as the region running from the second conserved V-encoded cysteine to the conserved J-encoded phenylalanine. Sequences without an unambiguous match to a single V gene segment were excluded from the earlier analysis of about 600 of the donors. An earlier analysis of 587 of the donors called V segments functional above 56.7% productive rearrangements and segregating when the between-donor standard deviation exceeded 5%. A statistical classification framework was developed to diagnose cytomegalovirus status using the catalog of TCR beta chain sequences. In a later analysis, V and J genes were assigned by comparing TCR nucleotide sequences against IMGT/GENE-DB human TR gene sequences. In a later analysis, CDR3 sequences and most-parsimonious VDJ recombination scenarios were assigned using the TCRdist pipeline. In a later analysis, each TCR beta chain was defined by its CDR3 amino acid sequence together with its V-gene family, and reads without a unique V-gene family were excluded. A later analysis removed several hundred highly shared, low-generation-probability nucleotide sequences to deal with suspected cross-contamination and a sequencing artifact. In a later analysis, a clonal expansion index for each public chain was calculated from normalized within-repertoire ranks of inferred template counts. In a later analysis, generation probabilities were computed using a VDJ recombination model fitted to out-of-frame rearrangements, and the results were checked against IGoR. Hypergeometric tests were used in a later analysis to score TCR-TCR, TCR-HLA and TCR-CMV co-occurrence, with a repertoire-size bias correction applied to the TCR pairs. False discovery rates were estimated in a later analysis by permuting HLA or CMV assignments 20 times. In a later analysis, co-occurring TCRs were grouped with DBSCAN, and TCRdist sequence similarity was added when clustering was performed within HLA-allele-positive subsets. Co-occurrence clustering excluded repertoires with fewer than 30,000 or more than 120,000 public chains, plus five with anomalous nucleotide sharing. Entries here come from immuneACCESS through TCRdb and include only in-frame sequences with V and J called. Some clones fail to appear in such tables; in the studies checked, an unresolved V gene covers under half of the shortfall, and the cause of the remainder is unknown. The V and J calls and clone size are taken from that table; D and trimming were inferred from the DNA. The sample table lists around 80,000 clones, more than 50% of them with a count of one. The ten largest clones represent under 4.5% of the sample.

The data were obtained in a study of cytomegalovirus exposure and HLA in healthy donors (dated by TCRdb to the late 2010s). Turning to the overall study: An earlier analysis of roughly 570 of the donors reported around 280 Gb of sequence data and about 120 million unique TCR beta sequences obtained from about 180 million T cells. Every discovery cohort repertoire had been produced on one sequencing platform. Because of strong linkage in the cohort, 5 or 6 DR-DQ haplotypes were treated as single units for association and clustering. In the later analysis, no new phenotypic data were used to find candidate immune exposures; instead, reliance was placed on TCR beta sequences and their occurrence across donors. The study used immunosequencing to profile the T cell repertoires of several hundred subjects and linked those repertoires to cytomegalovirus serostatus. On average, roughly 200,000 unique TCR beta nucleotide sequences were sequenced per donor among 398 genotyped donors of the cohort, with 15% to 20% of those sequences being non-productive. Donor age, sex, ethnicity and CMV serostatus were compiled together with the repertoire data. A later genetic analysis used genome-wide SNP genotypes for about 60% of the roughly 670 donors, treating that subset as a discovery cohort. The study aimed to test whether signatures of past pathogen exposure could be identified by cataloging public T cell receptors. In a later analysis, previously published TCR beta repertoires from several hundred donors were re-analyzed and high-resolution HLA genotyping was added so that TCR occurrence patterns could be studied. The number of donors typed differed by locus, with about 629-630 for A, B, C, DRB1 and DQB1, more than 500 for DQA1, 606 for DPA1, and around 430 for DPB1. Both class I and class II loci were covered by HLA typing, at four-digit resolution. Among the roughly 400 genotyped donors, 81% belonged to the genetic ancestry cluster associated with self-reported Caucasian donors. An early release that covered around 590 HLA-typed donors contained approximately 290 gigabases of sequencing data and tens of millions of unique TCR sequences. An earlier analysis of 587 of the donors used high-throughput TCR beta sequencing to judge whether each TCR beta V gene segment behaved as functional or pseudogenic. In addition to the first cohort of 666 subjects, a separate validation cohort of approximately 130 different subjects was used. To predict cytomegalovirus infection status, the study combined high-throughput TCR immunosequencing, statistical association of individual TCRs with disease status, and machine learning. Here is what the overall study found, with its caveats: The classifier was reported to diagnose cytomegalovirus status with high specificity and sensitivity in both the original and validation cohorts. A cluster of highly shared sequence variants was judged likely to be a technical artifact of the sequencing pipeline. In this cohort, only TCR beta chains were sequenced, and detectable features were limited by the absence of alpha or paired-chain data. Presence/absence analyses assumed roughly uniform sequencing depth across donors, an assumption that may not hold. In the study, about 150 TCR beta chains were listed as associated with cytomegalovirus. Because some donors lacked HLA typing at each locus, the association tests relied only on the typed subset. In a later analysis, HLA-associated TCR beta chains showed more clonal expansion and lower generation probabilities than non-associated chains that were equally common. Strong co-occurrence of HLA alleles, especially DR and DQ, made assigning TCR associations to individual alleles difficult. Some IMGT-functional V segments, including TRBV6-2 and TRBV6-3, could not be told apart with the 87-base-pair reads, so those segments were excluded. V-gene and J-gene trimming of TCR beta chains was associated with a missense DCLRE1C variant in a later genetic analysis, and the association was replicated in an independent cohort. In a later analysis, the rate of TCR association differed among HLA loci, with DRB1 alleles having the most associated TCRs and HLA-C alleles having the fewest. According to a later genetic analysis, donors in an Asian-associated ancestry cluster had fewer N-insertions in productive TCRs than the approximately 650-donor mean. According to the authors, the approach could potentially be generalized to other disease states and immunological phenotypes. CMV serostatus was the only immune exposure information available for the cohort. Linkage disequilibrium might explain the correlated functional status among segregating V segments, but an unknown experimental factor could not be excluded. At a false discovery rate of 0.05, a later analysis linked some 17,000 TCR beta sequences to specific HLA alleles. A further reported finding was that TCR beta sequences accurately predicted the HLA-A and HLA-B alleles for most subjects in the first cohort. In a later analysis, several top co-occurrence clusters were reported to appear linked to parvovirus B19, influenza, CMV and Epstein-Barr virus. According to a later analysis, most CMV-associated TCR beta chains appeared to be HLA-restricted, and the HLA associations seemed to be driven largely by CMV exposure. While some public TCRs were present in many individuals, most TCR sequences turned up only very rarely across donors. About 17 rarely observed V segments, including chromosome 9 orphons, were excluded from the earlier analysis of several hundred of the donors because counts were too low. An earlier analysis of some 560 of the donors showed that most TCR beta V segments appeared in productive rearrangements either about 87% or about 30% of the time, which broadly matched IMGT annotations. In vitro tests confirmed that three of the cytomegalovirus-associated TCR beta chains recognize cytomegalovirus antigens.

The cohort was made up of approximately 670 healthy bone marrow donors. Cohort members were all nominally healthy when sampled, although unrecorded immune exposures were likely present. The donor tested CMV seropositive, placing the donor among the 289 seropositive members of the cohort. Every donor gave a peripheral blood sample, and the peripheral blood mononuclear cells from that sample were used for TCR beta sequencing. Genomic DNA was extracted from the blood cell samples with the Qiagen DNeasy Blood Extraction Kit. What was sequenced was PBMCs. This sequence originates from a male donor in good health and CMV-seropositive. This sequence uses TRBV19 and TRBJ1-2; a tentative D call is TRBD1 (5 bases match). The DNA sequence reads TGTGCCAGTAGTGGAGGGGACTATGGCTACACCTTC. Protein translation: CASSGGDYGYTF.